This TCR beta chain derives from a study of blood T cell repertoires in COVID-19. The overall study: Sites in the United States, Italy and Spain provided acute and convalescent COVID-19 samples.

The V and J ends lost 11 bases and 5 bases, in that order; junction bases with no gene match: 14. Germline CDR1 reads MNHEY; CDR2 reads SVGAGI. The CDR3 has 14 residues. TCRdb keeps only in-frame clones here, not all; method: immunoSEQ multiplex PCR. The repertoire has approximately 110,000 clones, approximately 89% of them found once; the top ten carry about 3.3%. Sequencing was done on a sample of peripheral blood. The source of this sequence is a woman older than 75 with COVID-19, enrolled during active disease. V is TRBV6-5 and J is TRBJ2-7; 8 positions match TRBD1. CDR3 in DNA: TGTGCCGGCATTCTAGACAGGGGAGATGACGAGCAGTACTTC. It specifies CAGILDRGDDEQYF.